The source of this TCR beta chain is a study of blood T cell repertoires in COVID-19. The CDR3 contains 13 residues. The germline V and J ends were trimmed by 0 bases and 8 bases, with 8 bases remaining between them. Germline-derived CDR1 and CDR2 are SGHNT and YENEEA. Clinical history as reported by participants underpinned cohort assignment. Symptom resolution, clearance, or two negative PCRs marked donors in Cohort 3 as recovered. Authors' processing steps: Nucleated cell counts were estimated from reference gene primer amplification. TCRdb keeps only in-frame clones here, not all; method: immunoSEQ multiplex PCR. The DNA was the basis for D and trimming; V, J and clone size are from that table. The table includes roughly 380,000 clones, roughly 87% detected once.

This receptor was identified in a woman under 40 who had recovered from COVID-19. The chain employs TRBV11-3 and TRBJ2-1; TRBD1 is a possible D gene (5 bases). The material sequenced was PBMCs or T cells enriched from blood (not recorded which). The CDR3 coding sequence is TGTGCCAGCAGCTTAGATCTAGGGGATGAGCAGTTCTTC. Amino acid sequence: CASSLDLGDEQFF.